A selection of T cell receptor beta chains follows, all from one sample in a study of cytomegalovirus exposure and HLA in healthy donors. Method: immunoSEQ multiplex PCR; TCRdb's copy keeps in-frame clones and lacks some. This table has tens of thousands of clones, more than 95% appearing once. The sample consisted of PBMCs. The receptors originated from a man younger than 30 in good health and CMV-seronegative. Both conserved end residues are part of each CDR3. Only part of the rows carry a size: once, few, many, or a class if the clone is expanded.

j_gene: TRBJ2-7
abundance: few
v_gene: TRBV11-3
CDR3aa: CASSLGYRGREQYF

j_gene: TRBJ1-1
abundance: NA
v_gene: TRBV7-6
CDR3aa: CASSPPGVGTEAFF

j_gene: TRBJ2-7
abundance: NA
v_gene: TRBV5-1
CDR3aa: CASSPPSGGSYEQYF

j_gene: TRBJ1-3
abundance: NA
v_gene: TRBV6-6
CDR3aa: CASSYNRVSSGNTIYF

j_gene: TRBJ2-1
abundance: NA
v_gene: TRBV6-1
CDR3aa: CASARDRVNEQFF

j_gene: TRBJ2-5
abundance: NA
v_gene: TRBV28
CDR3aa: CASSNSDTGGVDF

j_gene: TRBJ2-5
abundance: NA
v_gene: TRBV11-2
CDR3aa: CASSPGLQRGTQYF

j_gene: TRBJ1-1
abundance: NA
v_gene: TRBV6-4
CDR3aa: CASSDSRGVNTEAFF

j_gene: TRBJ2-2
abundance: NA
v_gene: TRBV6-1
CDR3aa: CASSGKPSGRPRTGELFF

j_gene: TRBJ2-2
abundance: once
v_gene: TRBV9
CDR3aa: CASSDRLGSGRNTGELFF

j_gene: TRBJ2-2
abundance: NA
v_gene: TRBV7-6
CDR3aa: CASRATGNTGELFF

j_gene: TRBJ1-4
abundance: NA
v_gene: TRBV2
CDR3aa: CASRDFGRGATNEKLFF

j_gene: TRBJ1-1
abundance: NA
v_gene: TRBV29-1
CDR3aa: CSVSDGGMNTEAFF

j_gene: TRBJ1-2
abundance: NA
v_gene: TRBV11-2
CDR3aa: CASSPRDRQNYGYTF

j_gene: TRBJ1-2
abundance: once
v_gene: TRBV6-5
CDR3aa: CASINPNYGYTF

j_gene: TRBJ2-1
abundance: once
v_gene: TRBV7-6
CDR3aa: CASSPRAGGSYNEQFF

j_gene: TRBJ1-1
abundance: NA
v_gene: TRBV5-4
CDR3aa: CASSLEQVHTEAFF

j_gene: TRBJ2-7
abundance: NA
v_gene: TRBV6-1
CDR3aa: CASSLGQSYEQYF

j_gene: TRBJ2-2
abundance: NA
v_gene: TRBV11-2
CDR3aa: CASSGRTSGSPGELFF

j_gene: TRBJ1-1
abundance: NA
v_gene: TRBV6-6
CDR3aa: CASSYQSSGEAFF

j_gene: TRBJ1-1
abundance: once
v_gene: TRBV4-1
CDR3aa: CASSLGQGATTEAFF

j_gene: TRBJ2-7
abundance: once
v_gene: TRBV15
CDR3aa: CATSPSGRSSYEQYF

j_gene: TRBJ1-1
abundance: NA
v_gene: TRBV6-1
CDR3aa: CASRQGAEAFF

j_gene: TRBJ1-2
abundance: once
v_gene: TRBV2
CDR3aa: CASSDWGDYGYTF

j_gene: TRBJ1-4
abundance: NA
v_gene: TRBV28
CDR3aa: CASLGQPYEKLFF

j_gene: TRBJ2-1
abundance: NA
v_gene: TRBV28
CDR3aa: CASSLDPPGGFYNEQFF

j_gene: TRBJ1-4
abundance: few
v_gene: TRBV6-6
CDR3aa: CASSRGQGADEKLFF

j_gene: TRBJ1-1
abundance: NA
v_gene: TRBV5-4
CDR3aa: CASSTGQGNTEAFF

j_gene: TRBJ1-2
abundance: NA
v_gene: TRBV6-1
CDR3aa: CASKFSGQGGYTF

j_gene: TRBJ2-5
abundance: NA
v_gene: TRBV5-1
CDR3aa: CASSLGSARAQETQYF

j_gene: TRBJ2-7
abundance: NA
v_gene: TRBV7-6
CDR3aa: CASTLSIGGEQYF

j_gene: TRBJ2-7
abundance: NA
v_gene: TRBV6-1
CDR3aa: CASSVGTGPYEQYF

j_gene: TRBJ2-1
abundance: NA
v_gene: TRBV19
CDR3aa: CASKQVRTSGISYNEQFF

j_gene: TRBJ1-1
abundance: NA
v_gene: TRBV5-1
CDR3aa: CASSLDRGEAFF

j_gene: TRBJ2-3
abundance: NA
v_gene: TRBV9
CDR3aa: CASSVAAGGPDTQYF

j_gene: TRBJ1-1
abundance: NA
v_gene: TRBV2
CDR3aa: CASTPRTDTEAFF

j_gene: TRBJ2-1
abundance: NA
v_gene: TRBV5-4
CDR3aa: CASSPRLAGGPYNEQFF

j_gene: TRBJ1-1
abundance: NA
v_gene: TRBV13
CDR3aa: CASSFRVTEAFF

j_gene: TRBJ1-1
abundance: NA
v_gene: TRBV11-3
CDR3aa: CASSSRTVLSTEAFF

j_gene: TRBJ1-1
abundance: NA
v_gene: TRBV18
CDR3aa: CASSPFRDMNTEAFF

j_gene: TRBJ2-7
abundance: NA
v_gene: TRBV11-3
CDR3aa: CASSGGTGNLDEQYF